This T cell receptor (beta chain) emerged from a study of T cell repertoires in cytomegalovirus infection. TCRdb fed the reads into MiXCR, producing one record per CDR3 protein. The data show some 310,000 distinct CDR3 sequences, with roughly 25% seen just once and roughly 13% held by the top ten. The V segment lost 5 bases and the J segment 6 bases; nucleotides outside the gene matches: 4. From germline, CDR1 is SGHTA and CDR2 FQGTGA. CDR3 length equals 15 residues. This clonotype was observed many times. Its antigen is currently unknown. The sequencing used cultured PBMCs, collected from culture after CMV antigen stimulation. The J gene is TRBJ2-1, the V gene TRBV7-3; TRBD2 agrees at 13 bases. The sequence was obtained from a human donor in good health (CMV status not recorded). Some clones in this sample may be carry-over from other donors' samples. The CDR3 is CASSSGLAGVNEQFF. The CDR3 region has the DNA TGTGCCAGCAGCAGTGGACTAGCGGGAGTCAATGAGCAGTTCTTC.